The source of this T cell receptor (beta chain) is a study of OX40 agonist ivuxolimab in advanced cancers. Study summary: Three partial responders included one hepatocellular carcinoma patient and two cutaneous melanoma patients.

Remarks on this clone: Its antigen is unidentified.

The CDR3 has 15 amino acids. V dropped 4 bases and J dropped 2; count of bases not matched to a gene: 6. The germline CDR1 and CDR2 sequences are SGHRS and YFSETQ. Only in-frame clones appear in the TCRdb table, and some are missing; sequencing was by immunoSEQ multiplex PCR. The table shows about 100,000 clones, with over 75% occurring only once. Study-wide findings and caveats: A proportion of nonresponders additionally exhibited low normalized T-cell clonal expansion.

This clonotype originated in an adult with an advanced solid tumor such as melanoma, head and neck, liver or kidney cancer. This chain connects TRBV5-1 to TRBJ2-7, with 10 bases matching TRBD2. The source material was CD4+ or CD8+ T cells sorted from blood, sampled in a trial of the OX40 agonist ivuxolimab. The CDR3 bases are TGCGCCAGCAGCCGAGGACTAGCGGAGACCTACGAGCAGTACTTC. Its protein is CASSRGLAETYEQYF.